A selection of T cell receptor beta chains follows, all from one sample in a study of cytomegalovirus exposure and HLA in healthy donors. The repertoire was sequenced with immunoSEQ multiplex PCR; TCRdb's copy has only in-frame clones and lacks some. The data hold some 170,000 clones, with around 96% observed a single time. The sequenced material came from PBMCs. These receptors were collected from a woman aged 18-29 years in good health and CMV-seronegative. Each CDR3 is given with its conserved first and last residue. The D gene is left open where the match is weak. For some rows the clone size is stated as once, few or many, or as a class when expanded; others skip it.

CDR3: CASSQELGQGRAPGSNYGYTF
DNA: TGTGCCAGCAGCCAAGAATTAGGACAGGGTAGGGCCCCGGGGTCTAACTATGGCTACACCTTC
V: TRBV4-2
J: TRBJ1-2
length: 21
D: TRBD1
size: -

CDR3: CASSVTPSGGDTQYF
DNA: TGTGCCAGCAGCGTAACCCCTAGCGGGGGAGATACGCAGTATTTT
V: TRBV9
J: TRBJ2-3
length: 15
D: TRBD2
size: -

CDR3: CASSPSTLAGYTGELFF
DNA: TGTGCCAGCTCACCGTCAACACTAGCGGGGTACACCGGGGAGCTGTTTTTT
V: TRBV18
J: TRBJ2-2
length: 17
D: TRBD2
size: -

CDR3: CASSMWDRGNIQYF
DNA: TGTGCCAGTAGTATGTGGGACAGGGGAAACATTCAGTACTTC
V: TRBV19
J: TRBJ2-4
length: 14
D: TRBD1
size: -

CDR3: CASSIGQGKNSPLHF
DNA: TGTGCCAGTAGTATTGGACAGGGCAAGAATTCACCCCTCCACTTT
V: TRBV19
J: TRBJ1-6
length: 15
D: TRBD1
size: -

CDR3: CASRLSASSYNEQFF
DNA: TGTGCCAGCAGACTAAGTGCGAGCTCCTACAATGAGCAGTTCTTC
V: TRBV7-2
J: TRBJ2-1
length: 15
D: -
size: once

CDR3: CASSPDRVNTEAFF
DNA: TGTGCCAGCAGCCCGGACAGGGTGAACACTGAAGCTTTCTTT
V: TRBV7-9
J: TRBJ1-1
length: 14
D: TRBD1
size: -

CDR3: CASSPRVVNTEAFF
DNA: TGTGCCAGCAGCCCGAGGGTCGTGAACACTGAAGCTTTCTTT
V: TRBV9
J: TRBJ1-1
length: 14
D: -
size: -

CDR3: CASSTEGTGGEKLFF
DNA: TGTGCCAGCAGCACAGAGGGCACGGGCGGGGAAAAACTGTTTTTT
V: TRBV6-5
J: TRBJ1-4
length: 15
D: -
size: -

CDR3: CASKEWGDNTGELFF
DNA: TGTGCCAGCAAAGAGTGGGGAGATAACACCGGGGAGCTGTTTTTT
V: TRBV6-5
J: TRBJ2-2
length: 15
D: -
size: -

CDR3: CASSYSGGIGQPQHF
DNA: TGTGCCAGCAGTTACTCGGGGGGAATAGGCCAGCCCCAGCATTTT
V: TRBV6-5
J: TRBJ1-5
length: 15
D: -
size: -

CDR3: CASSLVAPTSGGPYEQYF
DNA: TGCGCCAGCAGCTTGGTTGCCCCTACTAGCGGGGGGCCCTACGAGCAGTACTTC
V: TRBV5-1
J: TRBJ2-7
length: 18
D: TRBD2
size: -

CDR3: CASRNRNYGYTF
DNA: TGTGCCAGCAGAAACAGGAACTATGGCTACACCTTC
V: TRBV6-5
J: TRBJ1-2
length: 12
D: -
size: -

CDR3: CASSYPRSASTDTQYF
DNA: TGTGCCAGCAGTTACCCCCGGAGTGCTAGCACAGATACGCAGTATTTT
V: TRBV6-6
J: TRBJ2-3
length: 16
D: -
size: -

CDR3: CASCPAGRETCDQPQHF
DNA: TGTGCCAGCTGCCCGGCAGGGAGGGAGACCTGTGATCAGCCCCAGCATTTT
V: TRBV12-1
J: TRBJ1-5
length: 17
D: -
size: -

CDR3: CASSFLRTSGGAGTQYF
DNA: TGTGCCAGCAGCTTCCTAAGGACTAGCGGGGGGGCGGGGACCCAGTACTTC
V: TRBV7-2
J: TRBJ2-5
length: 17
D: TRBD2
size: -

CDR3: CASSVDSGGGTDTQYF
DNA: TGTGCCAGCAGCGTAGATTCGGGAGGGGGCACAGATACGCAGTATTTT
V: TRBV9
J: TRBJ2-3
length: 16
D: TRBD2
size: -

CDR3: CASSTTPGNPYGYTF
DNA: TGTGCCAGCAGCACAACGCCAGGAAACCCCTATGGCTACACCTTC
V: TRBV27
J: TRBJ1-2
length: 15
D: -
size: -

CDR3: CASSPHPSFSADYEQYF
DNA: TGCGCCAGCAGCCCTCATCCTTCCTTTAGCGCCGACTACGAGCAGTACTTC
V: TRBV4-3
J: TRBJ2-7
length: 17
D: -
size: once

CDR3: CSVEPGQDTYGYTF
DNA: TGCAGCGTTGAGCCGGGACAGGACACCTATGGCTACACCTTC
V: TRBV29-1
J: TRBJ1-2
length: 14
D: TRBD1
size: -

CDR3: CASSLKHGTVNSPLHF
DNA: TGTGCCAGCAGCTTGAAGCATGGGACAGTAAACTCACCCCTCCACTTT
V: TRBV5-4
J: TRBJ1-6
length: 16
D: TRBD1
size: -

CDR3: CASSYETGNEQYF
DNA: TGTGCCAGCAGTTACGAGACAGGGAACGAGCAGTACTTC
V: TRBV6-6
J: TRBJ2-7
length: 13
D: TRBD1
size: -

CDR3: CASSRTVSYEQYF
DNA: TGTGCCAGTAGTAGAACGGTTTCCTACGAGCAGTACTTC
V: TRBV19
J: TRBJ2-7
length: 13
D: -
size: -

CDR3: CAWSTGTGGYNEQFF
DNA: TGTGCCTGGAGTACCGGGACAGGTGGTTACAATGAGCAGTTCTTC
V: TRBV30
J: TRBJ2-1
length: 15
D: TRBD1
size: -

CDR3: CSVPGQGTNYGYTF
DNA: TGCAGCGTGCCGGGACAGGGGACTAACTATGGCTACACCTTC
V: TRBV29-1
J: TRBJ1-2
length: 14
D: TRBD1
size: -

CDR3: CASSFSVAKPQHF
DNA: TGTGCCAGCAGCTTCTCAGTAGCGAAGCCCCAGCATTTT
V: TRBV7-2
J: TRBJ1-5
length: 13
D: -
size: -

CDR3: CASSNPGRGYTF
DNA: TGTGCCAGCAGCAACCCAGGGAGGGGCTACACCTTC
V: TRBV7-9
J: TRBJ1-2
length: 12
D: -
size: -

CDR3: CASFGTGKAFF
DNA: TGTGCCTCATTCGGGACAGGGAAAGCTTTCTTT
V: TRBV30
J: TRBJ1-1
length: 11
D: TRBD1
size: -

CDR3: CAARRGSEQYF
DNA: TGTGCCGCCCGCCGAGGATCCGAGCAGTACTTC
V: TRBV6-5
J: TRBJ2-7
length: 11
D: -
size: -

CDR3: CASRAGSLGDNEQFF
DNA: TGTGCCAGCCGAGCAGGTTCCTTAGGGGACAATGAGCAGTTCTTC
V: TRBV6-5
J: TRBJ2-1
length: 15
D: -
size: -

CDR3: CASSLLQAYGYTF
DNA: TGTGCCAGCAGCTTACTTCAGGCCTATGGCTACACCTTC
V: TRBV11-1
J: TRBJ1-2
length: 13
D: -
size: -

CDR3: CASSGYSRADTQYF
DNA: TGCGCCAGCAGCGGCTACTCCAGGGCAGATACGCAGTATTTT
V: TRBV5-1
J: TRBJ2-3
length: 14
D: -
size: -

CDR3: CSVVSNTIYF
DNA: TGCAGTGTTGTATCGAACACCATATATTTT
V: TRBV20-1
J: TRBJ1-3
length: 10
D: -
size: -

CDR3: CASSSGEDYGYTF
DNA: TGTGCCAGCTCGTCCGGGGAAGACTATGGCTACACCTTC
V: TRBV18
J: TRBJ1-2
length: 13
D: -
size: -

CDR3: CSVREGRGMNTEAFF
DNA: TGCAGCGTCCGGGAGGGGAGGGGGATGAACACTGAAGCTTTCTTT
V: TRBV29-1
J: TRBJ1-1
length: 15
D: -
size: -

CDR3: CASSQARLIETQYF
DNA: TGCGCCAGCAGCCAAGCTAGATTAATTGAGACCCAGTACTTC
V: TRBV4-3
J: TRBJ2-5
length: 14
D: -
size: -

CDR3: CASQAESSYNEQFF
DNA: TGTGCCAGCCAAGCGGAGAGCTCCTACAATGAGCAGTTCTTC
V: TRBV7-9
J: TRBJ2-1
length: 14
D: -
size: -

CDR3: CATSTRYRDIGRLYGYTF
DNA: TGTGCCACCAGCACCCGTTACCGGGACATTGGGCGGCTATATGGCTACACCTTC
V: TRBV15
J: TRBJ1-2
length: 18
D: -
size: -

CDR3: CAISEHVGGENIQYF
DNA: TGTGCCATCAGTGAGCACGTGGGCGGGGAAAACATTCAGTACTTC
V: TRBV10-3
J: TRBJ2-4
length: 15
D: -
size: -

CDR3: CASSPPDSPNTEAFF
DNA: TGTGCCAGCAGCCCCCCGGACAGCCCGAACACTGAAGCTTTCTTT
V: TRBV13
J: TRBJ1-1
length: 15
D: -
size: -

CDR3: CASSYFPSVGPYEQYF
DNA: TGTGCCAGCAGTTACTTTCCGTCGGTGGGCCCATACGAGCAGTACTTC
V: TRBV6-5
J: TRBJ2-7
length: 16
D: -
size: -

CDR3: CASSTTSGGGEQYF
DNA: TGTGCCAGCAGCACAACTAGCGGGGGTGGCGAGCAGTACTTC
V: TRBV9
J: TRBJ2-7
length: 14
D: TRBD2
size: -

CDR3: CASSMGRDGGQPQHF
DNA: TGTGCCAGTAGTATGGGACGGGACGGAGGGCAGCCCCAGCATTTT
V: TRBV19
J: TRBJ1-5
length: 15
D: -
size: -

CDR3: CASSSRQRTTRGYTF
DNA: TGTGCCAGCAGCTCCCGACAGAGAACAACGCGGGGCTACACCTTC
V: TRBV5-8
J: TRBJ1-2
length: 15
D: -
size: -

CDR3: CASSFSGGAAETQYF
DNA: TGTGCCAGCAGCTTTAGCGGGGGGGCCGCAGAGACCCAGTACTTC
V: TRBV7-3
J: TRBJ2-5
length: 15
D: TRBD2
size: -

CDR3: CASRILSGNNYGYTF
DNA: TGTGCCAGCAGGATATTGTCAGGGAACAACTATGGCTACACCTTC
V: TRBV5-6
J: TRBJ1-2
length: 15
D: -
size: -

CDR3: CASSQAGTGVKYGYTF
DNA: TGCGCCAGCAGCCAAGCCGGGACAGGTGTAAAATATGGCTACACCTTC
V: TRBV4-3
J: TRBJ1-2
length: 16
D: TRBD1
size: -

CDR3: CASSATGSNYGYTF
DNA: TGTGCCAGCAGCGCGACAGGGTCTAACTATGGCTACACCTTC
V: TRBV9
J: TRBJ1-2
length: 14
D: TRBD1
size: -

CDR3: CASSTGQGRSGANVLTF
DNA: TGTGCCAGCAGTACCGGACAGGGCCGCTCTGGGGCCAACGTCCTGACTTTC
V: TRBV2
J: TRBJ2-6
length: 17
D: TRBD1
size: -